These 14 T cell receptor beta chains were sequenced from one sample in a study of T-cell memory formation after mild COVID-19. Via MiXCR, TCRdb re-called the 5' RACE reads, giving one row per CDR3 protein. The sample carries about 560,000 distinct CDR3 sequences, over 15% recorded once. The source material was PBMCs or a T cell subset sorted from them (not recorded which). The receptors shown here come from an adult woman who had mild COVID-19 (a few samples of this study predate the infection). Cell type and time point are not known.

This clonotype has more than one count but fewer than ten. V usage is TRBV20-1 and J usage is TRBJ1-4; weak D call: TRBD1 (5 bases). This CDR3 is built from 9 residues. V was pared by 5 bases and J by 16 bases, with 11 bases between. Per germline, CDR1 DFQATT and CDR2 SNEGSKA (reference sequence). In DNA, the CDR3 is TGCAGTGCTGCCGGACAAACGTTTTTT. Its protein is CSAAGQTFF.

The V gene is TRBV29-1, the J gene TRBJ2-3; D tentatively fits TRBD1 or TRBD2 (6 bases each). Deletions cut 3 bases from V and 2 bases from J, with 21 bases between. CDR3 length equals 17 residues. In germline, CDR1 is SQVTM, CDR2 ANQGSEA. The CDR3: CSVDGGGRDPYTDTQYF. The CDR3 DNA follows: TGCAGCGTTGATGGGGGCGGGCGGGATCCCTACACAGATACGCAGTATTTT.

The chain is built from TRBV30 and TRBJ2-1, with TRBD2 as a possible D gene (6 bases). V was pared by 4 bases and J by 6 bases, with 16 bases between. The CDR3 has 14 amino acids. Germline values: CDR1 GTSNPN, CDR2 SVGIG (reference sequence). The CDR3 sequence: CAWTRLVRVNEQFF. CDR3 bases: TGTGCCTGGACAAGACTAGTTCGGGTCAATGAGCAGTTCTTC.

In its sample, this clonotype was seen a few times. This chain links TRBV21-1 with TRBJ2-7; the table gives TRBD1 as D, unverified against the DNA. TRBV21-1 is listed as a pseudogene. This CDR3 contains 13 residues. The CDR3, as DNA: TGTGCCAGCAGCAAAGAACAGGGCTACGAGCAGTACTTC. Its protein product is CASSKEQGYEQYF.

The V gene is TRBV15, the J gene TRBJ2-5, with 8 bases identical to TRBD1. The CDR3 runs to 14 residues. V was pared by 5 bases and J by 2 bases, with 4 bases of the junction left unmatched. The V gene's germline CDR1 is LNHNV and CDR2 YYDKDF (reference sequence). This CDR3 is CATSWRTGQETQYF. CDR3 nucleotide sequence: TGTGCCACCAGCTGGAGGACAGGGCAAGAGACCCAGTACTTC.

V and J are TRBV5-1 and TRBJ1-1; unclear D gene. The ends were cut back, 3 bases at V and 7 bases at J, with 13 bases in the middle. The CDR3 length is 13 residues. CDR1 is SGHRS and CDR2 is YFSETQ in the germline V gene. The CDR3 is CASSSGPGGEAFF. CDR3 DNA sequence: TGCGCCAGCAGCTCTGGTCCGGGTGGTGAAGCTTTCTTT.

The J gene is TRBJ2-4, the V gene TRBV7-8; perhaps TRBD1 as D (6 bases). CDR1 and CDR2 from the germline V gene are SGHVS and FQNEAQ. Trimming removed 3 bases at V and 6 bases at J, with 12 bases between. CDR3 length equals 14 residues. CDR3: CASSFVDSLNIQYF. The CDR3 DNA follows: TGTGCCAGCAGCTTTGTGGACAGCTTAAACATTCAGTACTTC. Supplemented by reference TRBV7-8 and TRBJ2-4, the full variable domain reads GAGVSQSPRYKVAKRGQDVALRCDPISGHVSLFWYQQALGQGPEFLTYFQNEAQLDKSGLPSDRFFAERPEGSVSTLKIQRTQQEDSAVYLCASSFVDSLNIQYFGAGTRLSVL.

This chain uses TRBV5-6 with TRBJ2-3; possibly TRBD1 or TRBD2 for D (5 bases each). Germline lookup yields CDR1 SGHDT and CDR2 YYEEEE. V was shortened by 5 bases and J by 2 bases, with 15 bases between the two germline ends. The CDR3 extends over 15 amino acids. The CDR3 sequence: CASSTPGANTDTQYF. CDR3 coding DNA: TGTGCCAGCAGTACCCCCGGGGCTAACACAGATACGCAGTATTTT.

This clonotype was counted only a few times. V and J are TRBV28 and TRBJ2-7; 9 bases are shared with TRBD1. The CDR3 runs 14 residues. Trimming took 5 bases from V and 9 from J; bases not matched to a gene: 11. CDR1 MDHEN and CDR2 SYDVKM come from the germline V gene. CDR3 sequence reads: CASSPRDREVMQYF. CDR3 nucleotide sequence: TGTGCCAGCAGTCCCCGGGACAGGGAAGTTATGCAGTACTTC.

The rearrangement uses TRBV28 and TRBJ1-2; D is ambiguous. The germline V gene has CDR1 MDHEN and CDR2 SYDVKM. V lost 11 bases and J 3 bases, leaving 16 bases between the germline ends. CDR3 length equals 13 residues. CDR3 sequence reads: CACRQNLDYGYTF. CDR3 in DNA: TGTGCCTGTCGACAAAATTTGGACTATGGCTACACCTTC.

The V gene is TRBV5-6, the J gene TRBJ2-1; D remains ambiguous. Trimming cost V 7 bases and J 0 bases, with 14 bases left between them. This CDR3 spans 15 amino acids. Germline V gene data show CDR1 as SGHDT and CDR2 as YYEEEE. The chain's CDR3 is CASLTRTVSYNEQFF. The CDR3 DNA reads as TGTGCCAGCCTCACAAGGACGGTCTCCTACAATGAGCAGTTCTTC. Full variable domain (rest looked up from reference TRBV5-6 and TRBJ2-1): DAGVTQSPTHLIKTRGQQVTLRCSPKSGHDTVSWYQQALGQGPQFIFQYYEEEERQRGNFPDRFSGHQFPNYSSELNVNALLLGDSALYLCASLTRTVSYNEQFFGPGTRLTVL.

The chain joins TRBV7-9 to TRBJ2-7; 7 bases fit TRBD1. Germline V lookup: CDR1 SEHNR, CDR2 FQNEAQ (reference sequence). After removal of 5 bases from V and 6 bases from J, the junction contained 4 bases not matched to a gene. The CDR3 consists of 12 residues. The CDR3 DNA is TGTGCCAGCAGCCGCCGGACAGGCGAGCAGTACTTC. It specifies CASSRRTGEQYF.

This clonotype has only a few counts. V gene TRBV20-1 combines with J gene TRBJ2-5; TRBD1 or TRBD2 may be the D gene (5 bases each). This CDR3 spans 16 amino acids. Trimming pared 6 bases from V and 4 bases from J, leaving 24 bases between. CDR1 and CDR2 from the germline V gene are DFQATT and SNEGSKA (reference sequence). The CDR3 protein is CSASLGERALGETQYF. The CDR3 nucleotides are TGCAGTGCCTCCCTGGGGGAAAGGGCCCTGGGAGAGACCCAGTACTTC.

The chain is built from TRBV20-1 and TRBJ2-3; the match to TRBD2 covers 10 bases. The CDR3 extends over 14 amino acids. The junction had 3 bases not matched to a gene; V was cut back by 3 bases and J by 3 bases. CDR1 and CDR2 (germline): DFQATT, SNEGSKA (reference sequence). CDR3 region: CSARPSGRTDTQYF. The CDR3 nucleotides are TGCAGTGCTAGGCCTAGCGGGAGAACAGATACGCAGTATTTT.